This entry features one T cell receptor beta chain sequence. The antigen remains unidentified. Assay: immunoSEQ multiplex PCR; the TCRdb copy retains only in-frame clones and omits some. This sample yields roughly 700,000 clones, of which 89% are seen a single time; 1.5% belongs to the top ten. Treatment given: 15 to 20 received Ad26.COV2.S at low or high dose, single or two shots; several received placebo; per-sample allocation not given. Vaccine and placebo recipients were sampled on day 63 after the first injection. The sample originates from a study of Ad26.COV2.S vaccination and SARS-CoV-2 variants. General study results and limits: Whether participants received vaccine or placebo, their non-spike TCR breadth was similar. Spike-specific responses of CD8+ and CD4+ T cells were reported to display substantial breadth after vaccination.

Germline V CDR1 and CDR2: MNHEY, SMNVEV (reference sequence). The CDR3 extends over 19 amino acids. The trim removed 10 bases at V and 2 bases at J, leaving 24 bases unmatched. Sequenced material: peripheral blood, taken in a trial of Ad26.COV2.S vaccine versus placebo. This TCR was recovered from a person aged 18-65 years who received the Ad26.COV2.S COVID-19 vaccine or a placebo. V usage is TRBV27 and J usage is TRBJ2-3, with 7 bases that match TRBD2. This chain's CDR3 is CATKPGGGGLRYLTDTQYF. As DNA, the CDR3 is TGTGCCACCAAACCTGGCGGGGGAGGGCTGCGCTATCTCACAGATACGCAGTATTTT.